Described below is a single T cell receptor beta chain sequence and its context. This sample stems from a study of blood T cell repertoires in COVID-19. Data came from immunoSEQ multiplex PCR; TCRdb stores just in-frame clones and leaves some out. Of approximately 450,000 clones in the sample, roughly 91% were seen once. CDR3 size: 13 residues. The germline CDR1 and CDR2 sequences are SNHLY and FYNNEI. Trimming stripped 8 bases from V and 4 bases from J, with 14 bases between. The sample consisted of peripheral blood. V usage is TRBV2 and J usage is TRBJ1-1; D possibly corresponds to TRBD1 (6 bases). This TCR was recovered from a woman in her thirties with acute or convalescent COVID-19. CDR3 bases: TGTGCCAGCCGCAACCGACAGGTCACTGAAGCTTTCTTT. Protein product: CASRNRQVTEAFF.